This entry lists 25 T cell receptor beta chains sequenced from one sample in a study of a mutant IDH1 vaccine in newly diagnosed glioma. Time point here: week 35, safety follow-up. It was 300 ug of mutant IDH1 20-mer peptide that made up each vaccine dose, given with topical imiquimod. These receptors' antigens are unknown. The table came from immunoSEQ multiplex PCR; TCRdb's copy has only in-frame clones and leaves some out. The sample lists around 31,000 clones; around 80% were seen once. The sample in question was PBMCs, obtained from a glioma patient whose treatment included an IDH1 peptide vaccine. These receptors originate from a woman between 40 and 50 years old with glioma.

This chain joins TRBV2 and TRBJ1-2; D unclear. CDR1 and CDR2 (germline): SNHLY, FYNNEI. The CDR3 extends over 15 amino acids. Between the trimmed V and J ends, which lost 2 bases and 0 bases, there was a span of 10 bases. The CDR3 coding sequence is TGTGCCAGCAGTGAACAACAGTTTACTAACTATGGCTACACCTTC. Translation: CASSEQQFTNYGYTF. Complete variable domain (other parts from reference TRBV2 and TRBJ1-2): EPEVTQTPSHQVTQMGQEVILRCVPISNHLYFYWYRQILGQKVEFLVSFYNNEISEKSEIFDDQFSVERPDGSNFTLKIRSTKLEDSAMYFCASSEQQFTNYGYTFGSGTRLTVV.

The CDR3 region has the DNA TGTGCCAGTAGCCCGGGGGTCCTGAACACTGAAGCTTTCTTT. The encoded protein is CASSPGVLNTEAFF. This chain links TRBV19 with TRBJ1-1; D is possibly TRBD1 (5 bases). The CDR3 sequence is 14 residues long. The ends were cut back, 6 bases at V and 0 bases at J, with 11 bases in the middle. Germline loops: CDR1 LNHDA, CDR2 SQIVND (reference sequence).

This rearrangement joins TRBV2 to TRBJ2-3; 15 nucleotides agree with TRBD2. The CDR3 consists of 17 residues. V dropped 8 bases and J dropped 1; count of bases not matched to a gene: 7. Germline CDR1 reads SNHLY; CDR2 reads FYNNEI. CDR3 loop: CASPGLAGGRGTDTQYF. DNA for the CDR3: TGTGCCAGCCCCGGACTAGCGGGGGGGCGTGGCACAGATACGCAGTATTTT.

V gene TRBV27 combines with J gene TRBJ1-4, with 8 bases matching TRBD1. CDR1 is MNHEY, CDR2 SMNVEV, per germline (reference sequence). CDR3 length: 14 amino acids. Losses at the gene ends were 4 bases for V and 8 bases for J; bases not matched to a gene: 6. The CDR3 spells CASSSGQGREKLFF. CDR3 bases: TGTGCCAGCAGTTCCGGACAGGGACGCGAAAAACTGTTTTTT. The full variable domain, with the rest looked up from reference TRBV27 and TRBJ1-4, is EAQVTQNPRYLITVTGKKLTVTCSQNMNHEYMSWYRQDPGLGLRQIYYSMNVEVTDKGDVPEGYKVSRKEKRNFPLILESPSPNQTSLYFCASSSGQGREKLFFGSGTQLSVL.

The V call is TRBV6-5, the J call TRBJ2-1; 11 nucleotides line up with TRBD2. This CDR3 has 15 amino acids. The germline V gene has CDR1 MNHEY and CDR2 SVGAGI. With 6 bases clipped from V and 14 bases from J, the junction kept 15 bases outside the gene matches. CDR3 bases: TGTGCCAGCAGCCCCTCCCTCCTTAGCGGGGGGGCCAAGTTCTTC. Its protein is CASSPSLLSGGAKFF.

The rearrangement links TRBV7-2 to TRBJ2-2; a possible D gene is TRBD2 (5 bases). Germline V gives CDR1 SGHTA, CDR2 FQGNSA. The V end lost 5 bases, the J end lost 7 bases, and 14 bases lay between the germline ends. This CDR3 is built from 14 residues. The CDR3 region is CASSRWRVIGELFF. The CDR3 DNA reads TGTGCCAGCAGCCGGTGGCGGGTCATCGGGGAGCTGTTTTTT.

This clone occurred once. The chain joins TRBV5-4 to TRBJ1-1; 12 bases agree with TRBD1. Germline V gives CDR1 SGHNT, CDR2 YYREEE (reference sequence). The V and J ends lost 3 bases and 4 bases, in that order; junction bases with no gene match: 7. CDR3 length equals 16 residues. CDR3: CASSSGTGGEGTEAFF. The CDR3 DNA sequence: TGTGCCAGCAGCTCCGGGACAGGGGGCGAGGGCACTGAAGCTTTCTTT.

The chain carries TRBV7-6 and TRBJ2-7; the match to TRBD2 covers 15 bases. Looked up from germline, CDR1 is SGHVS and CDR2 is FNYEAQ. With 3 bases clipped from V and 3 bases from J, the junction kept 6 bases outside the gene matches. This CDR3 comprises 17 residues. CDR3 sequence reads: CASSFGLAGGKYYEQYF. Written as DNA, the CDR3 is TGTGCCAGCAGCTTTGGACTAGCGGGGGGGAAGTACTACGAGCAGTACTTC. Complete variable domain (other parts from reference TRBV7-6 and TRBJ2-7): GAGVSQSPRYKVTKRGQDVALRCDPISGHVSLYWYRQALGQGPEFLTYFNYEAQQDKSGLPNDRFSAERPEGSISTLTIQRTEQRDSAMYRCASSFGLAGGKYYEQYFGPGTRLTVT.

This rearrangement joins TRBV14 to TRBJ1-2; D possibly corresponds to TRBD1 (5 bases). The CDR3 is 14 residues long. V was pared by 2 bases and J by 8 bases, with 15 bases between. Germline CDR1 SGHDN, CDR2 FVKESK. DNA of the CDR3: TGTGCCAGCAGCCAAACAAGGTCCGGGGGAGGCTACACCTTC. It yields the protein CASSQTRSGGGYTF.

The chain has TRBV2 and TRBJ2-3, with TRBD2 matching 10 bases. The trim removed 1 base at V and 0 bases at J, leaving 7 bases unmatched. This CDR3 contains 18 residues. Germline lookup yields CDR1 SNHLY and CDR2 FYNNEI. The CDR3 DNA follows: TGTGCCAGCAGTGAAGGGAGCGGGGGGGCCTTCAGCACAGATACGCAGTATTTT. This encodes CASSEGSGGAFSTDTQYF.

This chain links TRBV27 with TRBJ1-5; 7 bases are a match to TRBD1. Germline V gene data show CDR1 as MNHEY and CDR2 as SMNVEV (reference sequence). CDR3 length equals 15 residues. With 2 bases clipped from V and 3 bases from J, the junction kept 4 bases outside the gene matches. CDR3 DNA sequence: TGTGCCAGCAGTTTAGGAACAGGGGACAATCAGCCCCAGCATTTT. This sequence encodes CASSLGTGDNQPQHF.

The V call is TRBV29-1, the J call TRBJ1-2, with D maybe TRBD1 (6 bases). The CDR3 extends over 11 amino acids. Germline V lookup: CDR1 SQVTM, CDR2 ANQGSEA. V lost 4 bases, J lost 5 bases, and 8 bases lay in between. The CDR3 DNA reads TGCAGCGTTGGGGGGCAATATGGCTACACCTTC. It encodes CSVGGQYGYTF.

The chain recombines TRBV7-9 with TRBJ2-7; TRBD1 matches 9 bases. The CDR3 totals 15 residues. Germline V lookup: CDR1 SEHNR, CDR2 FQNEAQ (reference sequence). V shed 4 bases, J shed 3 bases, and the junction held 7 bases outside the gene matches. The CDR3 DNA reads TGTGCCAGCAGCTCCCCCGCGGACAGGGGCTACGAGCAGTACTTC. It encodes CASSSPADRGYEQYF. The full variable domain, rest sourced from reference TRBV7-9 and TRBJ2-7, is DTGVSQNPRHKITKRGQNVTFRCDPISEHNRLYWYRQTLGQGPEFLTYFQNEAQLEKSRLLSDRFSAERPKGSFSTLEIQRTEQGDSAMYLCASSSPADRGYEQYFGPGTRLTVT.

CDR3 region: CASSVDTNTEAFF. The CDR3 DNA reads TGTGCCAGCAGCGTTGACACAAACACTGAAGCTTTCTTT. The chain is built from TRBV9 and TRBJ1-1; D call uncertain. This CDR3 contains 13 residues. In germline, CDR1 is SGDLS, CDR2 YYNGEE. With 2 bases removed from V and 2 bases from J, the gap between germline ends came to 7 bases.

The chain combines TRBV6-5 with TRBJ1-1, with 7 bases fitting TRBD1. The J segment lost 6 bases and the V segment lost 6 bases, leaving 10 bases of the junction unmatched. This CDR3 is built from 14 residues. Germline V lookup: CDR1 MNHEY, CDR2 SVGAGI. The CDR3 protein is CASRGKQGLAEAFF. CDR3 in DNA: TGTGCCAGCAGGGGAAAACAGGGGTTGGCTGAAGCTTTCTTT.

This chain connects TRBV2 to TRBJ1-1, with D unresolved. The V and J ends lost 2 bases and 5 bases respectively, with 18 bases between them. The CDR3 contains 16 residues. The V gene's germline CDR1 is SNHLY and CDR2 FYNNEI. CDR3 region: CASSEFRLRDCTEAFF. For the CDR3, the DNA is TGTGCCAGCAGTGAATTTAGGTTGAGGGATTGTACTGAAGCTTTCTTT. Using reference TRBV2 and TRBJ1-1 for the parts outside the CDR3, the full variable domain is EPEVTQTPSHQVTQMGQEVILRCVPISNHLYFYWYRQILGQKVEFLVSFYNNEISEKSEIFDDQFSVERPDGSNFTLKIRSTKLEDSAMYFCASSEFRLRDCTEAFFGQGTRLTVV.

Only a few counts were recorded for this clone. The rearrangement joins TRBV30 to TRBJ1-5, with no clear D. CDR1 and CDR2 from the germline V gene are GTSNPN and SVGIG (reference sequence). The ends were cut back, 3 bases at V and 0 bases at J, with 12 bases in the middle. The CDR3 spans 15 residues. Here the CDR3 DNA reads TGTGCCTGGAGGGGCCGGCGGGATAGCAATCAGCCCCAGCATTTT. As protein: CAWRGRRDSNQPQHF.

The chain joins TRBV7-3 to TRBJ1-1, with D hard to call. The CDR3 is made up of 14 amino acids. The germline CDR1 and CDR2 sequences are SGHTA and FQGTGA. V was clipped by 0 bases and J by 8 bases, with 13 bases between them. In DNA form, the CDR3 reads TGTGCCAGCAGCTTAACGGGAGGTGATATCGAAGCTTTCTTT. It yields the protein CASSLTGGDIEAFF.

This rearrangement joins TRBV6-5 to TRBJ2-1; no reliable D call. Germline V gene lookup returns CDR1 MNHEY and CDR2 SVGAGI. This CDR3 has 12 residues. V shed 8 bases and J shed 3 bases, with 8 bases lying between them. CDR3 in DNA: TGTGCCAGCGGTGAGAGCTACAATGAGCAGTTCTTC. It codes for CASGESYNEQFF.

This clone has only a few counts. The rearrangement links TRBV7-9 to TRBJ1-1; no reliable D call. V was clipped by 6 bases and J by 5 bases, with 4 bases between them. Germline CDR1 SEHNR, CDR2 FQNEAQ (reference sequence). This CDR3 contains 10 residues. In DNA form, the CDR3 reads TGTGCCAGCAGGGGGACTGAAGCTTTCTTT. It codes for CASRGTEAFF.

By its share, this clone is medium-sized. V gene TRBV5-4 combines with J gene TRBJ2-2, with 13 bases fitting TRBD2. Trimming cost V 4 bases and J 2 bases; bases outside gene matches: 5. Germline CDR1 and CDR2: SGHNT and YYREEE (reference sequence). CDR3 length: 17 amino acids. CDR3 loop: CASSHGLAGANTGELFF. CDR3 coding DNA: TGTGCCAGCAGCCACGGACTAGCGGGGGCCAACACCGGGGAGCTGTTTTTT.

The chain recombines TRBV5-1 with TRBJ2-1; TRBD2 agrees at 7 bases. The CDR3 runs 15 residues. Germline-derived CDR1 and CDR2 are SGHRS and YFSETQ. V trimming: 0 bases; J trimming: 3 bases; junction bases outside the gene matches: 3. CDR3 sequence reads: CASSLEASGYNEQFF. DNA for the CDR3: TGCGCCAGCAGCTTGGAGGCTAGCGGCTACAATGAGCAGTTCTTC.

This clone has just a few counts. The chain employs TRBV5-1 and TRBJ2-5; no firm D call. The germline V gene encodes CDR1 SGHRS and CDR2 YFSETQ. The germline V and J ends were trimmed by 0 bases and 4 bases, with 10 bases remaining between them. The CDR3 runs to 14 residues. In DNA form, the CDR3 reads TGCGCCAGCAGCTTGGCCACGGGTCCAGAGACCCAGTACTTC. It encodes CASSLATGPETQYF.

The rearrangement uses TRBV2 and TRBJ2-7, with 10 bases identical to TRBD1. The V segment lost 6 bases and the J segment 5 bases; nucleotides outside the gene matches: 7. The CDR3 consists of 14 residues. The V gene's germline CDR1 is SNHLY and CDR2 FYNNEI. This chain's CDR3 is CASSPGQGHNEQYF. CDR3 DNA sequence: TGTGCCAGCAGCCCGGGACAGGGGCACAACGAGCAGTACTTC. The full variable domain, in which reference TRBV2 and TRBJ2-7 provide the parts outside the CDR3, is EPEVTQTPSHQVTQMGQEVILRCVPISNHLYFYWYRQILGQKVEFLVSFYNNEISEKSEIFDDQFSVERPDGSNFTLKIRSTKLEDSAMYFCASSPGQGHNEQYFGPGTRLTVT.

This rearrangement joins TRBV2 to TRBJ1-2; D not resolved. The germline gives CDR1 SNHLY, CDR2 FYNNEI. Deletions cut 5 bases from V and 2 bases from J, with 3 bases between. The CDR3 covers 11 residues. In DNA, the CDR3 is TGTGCCAGCAGTTCGAACTATGGCTACACCTTC. This encodes CASSSNYGYTF. The entire variable domain, with the rest obtained from reference TRBV2 and TRBJ1-2, is as follows: EPEVTQTPSHQVTQMGQEVILRCVPISNHLYFYWYRQILGQKVEFLVSFYNNEISEKSEIFDDQFSVERPDGSNFTLKIRSTKLEDSAMYFCASSSNYGYTFGSGTRLTVV.